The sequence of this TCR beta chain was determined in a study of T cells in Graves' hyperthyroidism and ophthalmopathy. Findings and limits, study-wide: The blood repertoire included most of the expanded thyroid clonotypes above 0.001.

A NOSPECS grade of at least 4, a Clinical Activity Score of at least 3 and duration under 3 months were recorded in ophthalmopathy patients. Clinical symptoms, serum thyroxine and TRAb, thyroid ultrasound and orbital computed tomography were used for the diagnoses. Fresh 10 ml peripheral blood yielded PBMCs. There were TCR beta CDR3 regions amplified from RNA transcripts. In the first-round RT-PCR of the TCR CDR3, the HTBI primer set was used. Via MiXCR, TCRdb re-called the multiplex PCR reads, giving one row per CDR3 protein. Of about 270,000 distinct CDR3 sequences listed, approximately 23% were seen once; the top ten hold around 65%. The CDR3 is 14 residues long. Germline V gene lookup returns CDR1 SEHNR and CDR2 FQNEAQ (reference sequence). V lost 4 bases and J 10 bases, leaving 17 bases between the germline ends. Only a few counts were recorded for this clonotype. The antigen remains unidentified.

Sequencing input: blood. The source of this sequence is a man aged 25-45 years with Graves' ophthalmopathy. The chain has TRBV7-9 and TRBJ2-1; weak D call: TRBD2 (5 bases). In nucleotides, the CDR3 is TGTGCCAGCAGCTCCCCACTGTTCCCGGGGGAGCAGTTCTTC. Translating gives CASSSPLFPGEQFF.